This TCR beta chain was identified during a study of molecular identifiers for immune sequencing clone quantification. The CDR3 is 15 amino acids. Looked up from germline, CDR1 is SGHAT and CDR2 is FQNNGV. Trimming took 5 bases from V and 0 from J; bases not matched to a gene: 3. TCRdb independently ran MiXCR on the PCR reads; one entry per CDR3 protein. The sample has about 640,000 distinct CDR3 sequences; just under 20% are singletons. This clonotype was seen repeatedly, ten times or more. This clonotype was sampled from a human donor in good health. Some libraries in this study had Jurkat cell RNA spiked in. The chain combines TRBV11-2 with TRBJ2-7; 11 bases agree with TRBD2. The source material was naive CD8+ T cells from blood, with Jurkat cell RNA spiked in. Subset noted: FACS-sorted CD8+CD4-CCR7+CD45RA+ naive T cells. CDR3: CASSPGLAASYEQYF. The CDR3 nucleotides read TGTGCCAGCAGCCCGGGACTAGCGGCCTCCTACGAGCAGTACTTC.